The TCR beta chain under discussion was sequenced for a study of T cell clonotyping in hematopoietic cell transplantation. Overall study: Recipients' pretransplant samples followed cytoreduction. General study findings and limits: Graft donor and pretransplant recipient Inverse Simpson Index values predicted broader posttransplant TCR diversity.

The time point: recipient sample about 28 days before transplant, after cytoreduction. Recipients were bled about 28 days pretransplant and at posttransplant days 30, 100, 180. V trimming: 9 bases; J trimming: 6 bases; junction bases outside the gene matches: 10. This CDR3 comprises 14 residues. Germline lookup yields CDR1 MNHEY and CDR2 SMNVEV (reference sequence). The protocol was immunoSEQ multiplex PCR, while the TCRdb copy is restricted to in-frame clones and leaves out a portion. Of 49,000 or so clones listed, roughly 85% were seen once; the top ten hold roughly 4.8%. As concerns this clone: Its antigen remains unidentified.

V gene TRBV27 combines with J gene TRBJ1-5, with 8 nucleotides matching TRBD1. This material consisted of peripheral blood mononuclear cells, taken before stem cell transplant. The source of this sequence is a man in his 60s with myelodysplastic syndrome. Some clones in this sample may be carry-over from other donors' samples. The CDR3 sequence is CASPGQGPFQPQHF. CDR3 bases: TGTGCCAGTCCCGGACAGGGCCCTTTTCAGCCCCAGCATTTT.